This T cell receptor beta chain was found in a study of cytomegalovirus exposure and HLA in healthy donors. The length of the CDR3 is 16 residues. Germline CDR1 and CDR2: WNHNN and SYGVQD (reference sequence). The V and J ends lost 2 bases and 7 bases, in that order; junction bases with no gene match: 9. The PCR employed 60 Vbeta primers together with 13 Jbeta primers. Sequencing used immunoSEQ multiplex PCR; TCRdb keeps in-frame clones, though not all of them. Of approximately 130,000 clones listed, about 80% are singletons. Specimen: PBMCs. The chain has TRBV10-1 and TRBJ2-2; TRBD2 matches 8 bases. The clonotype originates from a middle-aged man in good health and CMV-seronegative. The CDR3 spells CASSESQREMVGELFF. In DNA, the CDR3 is TGCGCCAGCAGTGAGAGCCAGCGGGAGATGGTCGGGGAGCTGTTTTTT.